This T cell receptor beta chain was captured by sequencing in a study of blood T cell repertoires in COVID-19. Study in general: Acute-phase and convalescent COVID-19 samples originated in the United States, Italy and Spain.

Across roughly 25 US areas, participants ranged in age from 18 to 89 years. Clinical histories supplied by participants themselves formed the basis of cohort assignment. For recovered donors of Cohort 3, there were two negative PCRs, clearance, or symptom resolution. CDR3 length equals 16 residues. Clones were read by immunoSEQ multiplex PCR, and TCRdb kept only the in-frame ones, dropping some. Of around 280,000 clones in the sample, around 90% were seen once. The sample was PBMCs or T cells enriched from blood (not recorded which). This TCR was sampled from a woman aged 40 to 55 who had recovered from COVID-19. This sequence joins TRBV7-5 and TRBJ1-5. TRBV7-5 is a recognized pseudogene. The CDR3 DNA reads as TGTGCCAGAAGCGCCGACGGAGGAGCTAGCAATCAGCCCCAGCATTTT. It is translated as CARSADGGASNQPQHF.